This T cell receptor (beta chain) derives from a study of T-cell reconstitution after alpha-beta-depleted transplantation in children. Unique molecular identifiers were incorporated during preparation of the TCRbeta library. TCRdb itself ran the PCR reads through MiXCR, one entry per CDR3 protein. The table has over 200,000 distinct CDR3 sequences, 11% seen once. This clonotype was counted ten times or more. Antigen specificity is unknown. Findings and caveats of the study: Newly produced T cells mostly accounted for T-cell counts and diversity one year post-transplant. Approximately two months post-transplant, alpha-beta T cells reportedly originated from several hundred expanded graft clones. Surviving recipient T cells and thymic progenitors produced the high day-60 TCRbeta diversity seen in some patients.

Germline CDR1 is SGHAT and CDR2 is FQNNGV. The CDR3 contains 16 residues. V was cut by 5 bases and J by 5 bases, with 18 bases left in between. This sample comprised PBMCs, obtained before TCRalphabeta/CD19-depleted stem cell transplant. The genes are TRBV11-2 and TRBJ2-2; a possible D gene is TRBD2 (6 bases). This receptor was identified in a child under two years old with acute myeloid leukemia, due to receive a stem cell transplant. CDR3 coding DNA: TGTGCCAGCAGCCCCCCTGGCGGGGTAGAAACCGGGGAGCTGTTTTTT. Amino acid sequence: CASSPPGGVETGELFF.